This T cell receptor (beta chain) was sequenced in a study of T cell responses to AZD1222 COVID-19 vaccine. General observations from the study: Spike-wide coverage was observed for vaccine-associated CD4 TCRs, with dominant responses at 160-218 and 743-854. Donors in the cohort were predominantly white British and more often female, and clonal diversity was possibly underestimated.

V was shortened by 4 bases and J by 3 bases, with 13 bases between the two germline ends. Germline CDR1 and CDR2: MNHEY and SVGAGI. The CDR3 extends over 14 amino acids. As concerns this clone: The antigen is unknown.

Some clones are missing from TCRdb's copy, which holds only in-frame ones; the method was immunoSEQ multiplex PCR. Of approximately 140,000 clones in the sample, under 95% were seen once. The sequencing here drew on peripheral blood, taken on day 0 of AZD1222 vaccination. The J gene is TRBJ2-7, the V gene TRBV6-5; TRBD1 is a possible D gene (6 bases). The sequence was collected from an adult in good health. The CDR3 loop is CASSSQGPRYEQYF. The CDR3 coding sequence is TGTGCCAGCAGTTCCCAGGGGCCCCGCTACGAGCAGTACTTC.